This T cell receptor (beta chain) was profiled in a study of T-cell reconstitution after alpha-beta-depleted transplantation in children. Unique molecular identifiers were used in preparing the TCRbeta library. A single record per CDR3 protein comes from TCRdb applying MiXCR to the PCR reads. This table has under 450,000 distinct CDR3 sequences, around 16% appearing once. This clonotype was seen a handful of times. J lost 5 bases, V lost 1 base, and 10 bases had no gene match. The CDR3 runs to 16 residues. Germline values: CDR1 SGHVS, CDR2 FNYEAQ. The chain recombines TRBV7-6 with TRBJ2-5; TRBD2 matches 7 bases. The source was PBMCs, mostly from graft donor cells, collected 360 days after TCRalphabeta/CD19-depleted stem cell transplant. The TCR comes from a boy in the first two years of life who had a stem cell transplant for Wiskott-Aldrich syndrome, so the T cells may come from the graft donor. The CDR3: CASSLVSSVGGETQYF. The CDR3 DNA is TGTGCCAGCAGCTTAGTTTCTAGCGTGGGAGGGGAGACCCAGTACTTC.